This TCR beta chain originates from a study of blood T cell repertoires in COVID-19. Study details: Some COVID-19 samples were acute and others convalescent; all came from the United States, Italy and Spain. From T cells, B-cell-depleted T cells, or PBMCs came the material, which was cDNA or gDNA.

The CDR3 runs to 11 residues. Looked up from germline, CDR1 is DFQATT and CDR2 is SNEGSKA (reference sequence). V lost 6 bases to trimming and J lost 8 bases; unmatched junction nucleotides: 6. Authors' methods: Nucleated cell counts were estimated from reference gene primer amplification. Assay: immunoSEQ multiplex PCR; the TCRdb copy retains only in-frame clones and omits some. V, J and clone size are taken as reported in that table, and D and trimming were inferred from the DNA itself. The data show 25,000 to 35,000 clones, with about 84% seen just once and about a sixth held by the top ten. This TCR was recovered from a woman in her sixties or seventies with acute or convalescent COVID-19. The sample was peripheral blood. This chain links TRBV20-1 with TRBJ1-1; 7 bases match TRBD1. CDR3 sequence: CSAEDRAEAFF. The CDR3 DNA follows: TGCAGTGCCGAAGACAGGGCCGAAGCTTTCTTT.